These 24 T cell receptor beta chains share one sample of origin, sequenced in a study of cytomegalovirus exposure and HLA in healthy donors. Vbeta (60) and Jbeta (13) primers were used in the PCR. Produced via immunoSEQ multiplex PCR; TCRdb's table is partial and in-frame only. Here the sample spans roughly 150,000 clones, 65% to 85% being singletons. Sequenced: PBMCs. Source of these receptors: a woman aged 18-29 years in good health and CMV-seronegative.

This chain connects TRBV30 to TRBJ1-1; D might be TRBD1 (6 bases). CDR3 length: 16 amino acids. V lost 2 bases to trimming and J lost 4 bases, with 20 bases between them. CDR1 and CDR2 from the germline V gene are GTSNPN and SVGIG (reference sequence). The CDR3: CAWSPYTQGFGTEAFF. CDR3 in DNA: TGTGCCTGGAGTCCGTATACACAGGGTTTCGGCACTGAAGCTTTCTTT.

The chain links TRBV29-1 to TRBJ2-7, with a weak D call TRBD2 (5 bases). V gave up 3 bases and J gave up 6 bases, with 15 bases separating them. CDR3 length: 13 residues. Germline values: CDR1 SQVTM, CDR2 ANQGSEA. The CDR3: CSVEWTAGGEQYF. CDR3 nucleotides: TGCAGCGTTGAGTGGACGGCCGGAGGCGAGCAGTACTTC.

The CDR3 DNA sequence: TGCGCCAGCAGTGAGTCGATTTGGCAGCAAGAGACCCAGTACTTC. Translated: CASSESIWQQETQYF. J is TRBJ2-5 and V is TRBV10-1; D is unclear. Germline CDR1 and CDR2: WNHNN and SYGVQD (reference sequence). V was shortened by 0 bases and J by 2 bases, with 10 bases between the two germline ends. This CDR3 is 15 amino acids long.

V is TRBV7-9 and J is TRBJ1-2; D call uncertain. In germline, CDR1 is SEHNR, CDR2 FQNEAQ (reference sequence). The V end lost 3 bases, the J end lost 4 bases, and 12 bases lay between the germline ends. CDR3 length: 14 amino acids. CDR3 sequence: CASSFGTFPYGYTF. The CDR3 DNA reads as TGTGCCAGCAGCTTCGGTACCTTTCCCTATGGCTACACCTTC.

The chain combines TRBV30 with TRBJ1-3; 7 bases are a match to TRBD1. Looked up from germline, CDR1 is GTSNPN and CDR2 is SVGIG (reference sequence). V lost 2 bases and J lost 3; bases outside the gene matches: 7. CDR3 length: 15 amino acids. The CDR3 here is CAWSTIQGVGNTIYF. The DNA of the CDR3 is TGTGCCTGGAGTACGATCCAGGGGGTTGGAAACACCATATATTTT.

The V call is TRBV29-1, the J call TRBJ1-1; D gene uncertain. Trimming cost V 0 bases and J 8 bases, with 13 bases left between them. The CDR3 covers 13 residues. CDR1 and CDR2 from the germline V gene are SQVTM and ANQGSEA. DNA of the CDR3: TGCAGCGTTGAAGAAGAGTGGGCGGGAGAAGCTTTCTTT. Translation gives CSVEEEWAGEAFF.

This clone has only a few counts. The rearrangement uses TRBV6-4 and TRBJ2-2; D is perhaps TRBD1 (5 bases). The CDR3 extends over 13 amino acids. The ends were cut back, 3 bases at V and 5 bases at J, with 7 bases in the middle. Germline V lookup: CDR1 MRHNA, CDR2 SNTAGT. CDR3 sequence reads: CASSEQDTGELFF. The CDR3 coding sequence is TGTGCCAGCAGTGAACAGGATACCGGGGAGCTGTTTTTT.

This clone occurred many times. The genes are TRBV7-2 and TRBJ2-6; D perhaps matches TRBD2 (5 bases). CDR1 and CDR2 (germline): SGHTA, FQGNSA. V lost 5 bases, J lost 0 bases, and 17 bases lay in between. This CDR3 has 18 amino acids. The CDR3 is CASSQPSGSISGANVLTF. In nucleotides, the CDR3 is TGTGCCAGCAGCCAACCCAGTGGGAGTATCTCTGGGGCCAACGTCCTGACTTTC.

The chain carries TRBV28 and TRBJ1-5; 7 nucleotides agree with TRBD1. The CDR3 length is 16 residues. Germline V gene data show CDR1 as MDHEN and CDR2 as SYDVKM. Trimming removed 1 base from V and 4 bases from J; junction bases left unmatched: 7. CDR3 nucleotides: TGTGCCAGCAGTTTATCTGGTTACAGGGGAAATCAGCCCCAGCATTTT. Protein sequence: CASSLSGYRGNQPQHF.

About this clone: Other DNA sequences within the sample encode an identical CDR3. J is TRBJ2-7 and V is TRBV18; D is unclear. The CDR3 has 14 amino acids. The germline CDR1 and CDR2 sequences are KGHSH and LQKENI. V lost 6 bases and J lost 2, with 14 bases in between. The chain's CDR3 is CASSPSARTYEQYF. As DNA, the CDR3 is TGTGCCAGCTCCCCCTCGGCGCGGACCTACGAGCAGTACTTC.

The gene calls are TRBV4-2 and TRBJ2-1; TRBD1 might be the D (6 bases). Deletions cut 1 base from V and 8 bases from J, with 18 bases between. Germline V CDR1 and CDR2: LGHNA, YNFKEQ. The CDR3 sequence is 16 residues long. The chain's CDR3 is CASSQGDMGARDEQFF. CDR3 nucleotide sequence: TGTGCCAGCAGCCAAGGCGATATGGGGGCTAGGGATGAGCAGTTCTTC.

This chain connects TRBV4-1 to TRBJ2-7, with 7 bases that match TRBD1. The CDR3 spans 15 residues. Germline assignment: CDR1 MGHRA and CDR2 YSYEKL. Trimming removed 8 bases from V and 2 bases from J; junction bases left unmatched: 12. CDR3 sequence: CASRVTGRLTYEQYF. Here the CDR3 DNA reads TGCGCCAGCCGAGTGACAGGGCGGTTAACCTACGAGCAGTACTTC.

The genes are TRBV25-1 and TRBJ1-1, with a possible D match to TRBD1 (5 bases). Trimming removed 3 bases from V and 1 base from J, with 15 bases in between. CDR1 is MGHDK, CDR2 SYGVNS, per germline. The CDR3 is 16 amino acids. The DNA of the CDR3 is TGTGCCAGCAGTGACTTGAGGACACCCGGGAACACTGAAGCTTTCTTT. Its translation is CASSDLRTPGNTEAFF.

The V call is TRBV6-5, the J call TRBJ1-3; TRBD1 might be the D (5 bases). Trimming stripped 6 bases from V and 4 bases from J, with 10 bases between. The CDR3 runs 13 residues. Germline CDR1 MNHEY, CDR2 SVGAGI. CDR3 protein: CASRPGGGNTIYF. For the CDR3, the DNA is TGTGCCAGCAGGCCCGGGGGAGGAAACACCATATATTTT.

This clone was observed a handful of times. The chain recombines TRBV5-1 with TRBJ1-3; D is unclear. This CDR3 comprises 14 residues. Trimming took 7 bases from V and 1 from J, leaving 12 bases between them. Germline-derived CDR1 and CDR2 are SGHRS and YFSETQ. The CDR3 sequence is CASREYSSGNTIYF. The CDR3 DNA is TGCGCCAGCCGGGAGTACAGTTCTGGAAACACCATATATTTT.

This clone was counted a few times. V gene TRBV25-1 combines with J gene TRBJ1-1; 7 bases fit TRBD1. The CDR3 runs to 15 residues. V gave up 8 bases and J gave up 0 bases; unmatched junction bases: 9. Germline-derived CDR1 and CDR2 are MGHDK and SYGVNS. The CDR3: CASPPGGQLNTEAFF. The CDR3 DNA sequence: TGTGCCAGCCCCCCCGGGGGACAGTTGAACACTGAAGCTTTCTTT.

This sequence joins TRBV14 and TRBJ2-2, with 8 bases identical to TRBD2. The germline V gene encodes CDR1 SGHDN and CDR2 FVKESK. The length of the CDR3 is 18 residues. Germline trimming cut 7 bases from V and 6 bases from J; bases unmatched to any gene: 19. This chain's CDR3 is CASTYFQPGLGLPGELFF. CDR3 coding DNA: TGTGCCAGCACGTACTTTCAACCGGGACTAGGGCTGCCCGGGGAGCTGTTTTTT.

The V call is TRBV6-5, the J call TRBJ2-6; 7 bases align to TRBD1. With 2 bases clipped from V and 1 base from J, the junction kept 2 bases outside the gene matches. Germline CDR1 MNHEY, CDR2 SVGAGI. This CDR3 has 16 residues. In nucleotides, the CDR3 is TGTGCCAGCAGTTACCACAGGGGATCTGGGGCCAACGTCCTGACTTTC. It translates to CASSYHRGSGANVLTF.

The J gene is TRBJ2-2, the V gene TRBV25-1, with a tentative D call TRBD2 (6 bases). This CDR3 has 18 residues. Germline loops: CDR1 MGHDK, CDR2 SYGVNS. Trimming removed 4 bases at V and 0 bases at J, with 18 bases between. Here the CDR3 reads CASSAQPGGRTNTGELFF. DNA for the CDR3: TGTGCCAGCAGTGCTCAACCCGGGGGACGGACGAACACCGGGGAGCTGTTTTTT.

The chain employs TRBV6-1 and TRBJ1-5; 11 bases are a match to TRBD1. The trim removed 5 bases at V and 7 bases at J, leaving 7 bases unmatched. The CDR3 contains 15 residues. Germline V CDR1 and CDR2: MNHNS, SASEGT. The DNA of the CDR3 is TGTGCCAGCAGTCCCCGGGACAGGGGGGGACAGCCCCAGCATTTT. Encoded protein: CASSPRDRGGQPQHF.

This chain joins TRBV11-3 and TRBJ1-1, with TRBD1 as a possible D gene (6 bases). This CDR3 has 15 amino acids. Germline V lookup: CDR1 SGHNT, CDR2 YENEEA. V was trimmed by 4 bases and J by 5 bases, leaving 17 bases between them. The CDR3 DNA reads TGTGCCAGCAGCTCTTCAAAGGCAGGGGAAACTGAAGCTTTCTTT. Translated, it gives CASSSSKAGETEAFF.

The rearrangement links TRBV2 to TRBJ1-3; no firm D call. V was clipped by 8 bases and J by 2 bases, with 13 bases between them. The CDR3 has 14 residues. The germline V gene has CDR1 SNHLY and CDR2 FYNNEI. CDR3 coding DNA: TGTGCCAGCGGAGTTGCGGGGACTGGAAACACCATATATTTT. Its protein product is CASGVAGTGNTIYF.

This clone was observed a few times. This chain links TRBV10-1 with TRBJ2-1; D remains unclear. The germline V and J ends were trimmed by 4 bases and 8 bases, with 12 bases remaining between them. CDR1 and CDR2 (germline): WNHNN, SYGVQD (reference sequence). The CDR3 sequence is 13 residues long. Here the CDR3 reads CASSVIGSHEQFF. The CDR3 DNA sequence: TGCGCCAGCAGTGTTATTGGCAGTCATGAGCAGTTCTTC.

The chain has TRBV28 and TRBJ2-7, with D possibly matching TRBD2 (7 bases). This CDR3 has 13 amino acids. The germline CDR1 and CDR2 sequences are MDHEN and SYDVKM. Trimming shortened V by 5 bases and J by 7 bases, and 15 bases separated the two germline ends. The CDR3 loop reads CASSPGGTWEQYF. The DNA of the CDR3 is TGTGCCAGCAGTCCGGGGGGCACTTGGGAGCAGTACTTC.